Below, 15 T cell receptor beta chains from the same sample are listed, as sequenced in a study of T cell repertoires in aging, cancer and after chemotherapy (dated by TCRdb to the late 2010s). Reads for this sample came from an Illumina MiSeq. Rearranged TRB sequences spanning V, D and J segments were amplified by multiplex touch-down PCR using a mixed TRB-A/B primer pool. TCRdb redid the processing of the public reads, applying fastp at Q25 and MiXCR, and retained in-frame beta chains. Records with the same CDR3 protein are collapsed into one entry carrying the most frequent genes and DNA. A total of fewer than 700 distinct CDR3 sequences appear in this sample, 15% to 20% of them only once. The top ten hold 41% of the sample. TCR beta rearrangements were amplified from genomic DNA extracted from peripheral blood rather than from sorted cells or RNA. Material: blood. Every receptor here comes from a human donor with a solid tumor.

This clonotype was observed a few times. The rearrangement uses TRBV5-1 and TRBJ2-5, with a weak D call TRBD2 (7 bases). The CDR3 loop spans 16 amino acids. Per germline, CDR1 SGHRS and CDR2 YFSETQ. Trimming took 3 bases from V and 2 from J, leaving 17 bases between them. CDR3 residues: CASSSRGAGIQETQYF. DNA of the CDR3: TGCGCCAGCAGCTCCCGGGGGGCGGGCATTCAAGAGACCCAGTACTTC.

V gene TRBV30 combines with J gene TRBJ2-3; D not resolved. The ends were cut back, 0 bases at V and 1 base at J, with 14 bases in the middle. CDR1 and CDR2 (germline): GTSNPN, SVGIG (reference sequence). The CDR3 is 16 amino acids. CDR3 coding DNA: TGTGCCTGGAGTGTTCTACAGCGTCCTGGCACAGATACGCAGTATTTT. This sequence encodes CAWSVLQRPGTDTQYF.

Only one count was recorded for this clonotype. The chain carries TRBV6-5 and TRBJ2-5, with D possibly matching TRBD1 (6 bases). This CDR3 spans 14 amino acids. Trimming shortened V by 0 bases and J by 4 bases, and 9 bases separated the two germline ends. CDR1 MNHEY and CDR2 SVGAGI come from the germline V gene. Here the CDR3 DNA reads TGTGCCAGCAGTTACTCGATAGGGGGAGAGACCCAGTACTTC. Translated: CASSYSIGGETQYF.

The table lists this clonotype with a few counts. This chain links TRBV5-1 with TRBJ2-1; 14 bases align to TRBD2. This CDR3 contains 18 residues. CDR1 and CDR2 (germline): SGHRS, YFSETQ. With 4 bases clipped from V and 4 bases from J, the junction kept 10 bases outside the gene matches. CDR3 nucleotide sequence: TGCGCCAGCAGCCCGGTGGGGACTAGCGGGGGTCAGTACAATGAGCAGTTCTTC. Translation gives CASSPVGTSGGQYNEQFF.

This clonotype has only a few counts. The J gene is TRBJ1-1, the V gene TRBV4-1; D unresolved. Trimming stripped 3 bases from V and 1 base from J, with 9 bases between. The CDR3 totals 14 residues. CDR1 MGHRA and CDR2 YSYEKL come from the germline V gene. The CDR3 reads CASSHPMRNTEAFF. The CDR3, as DNA: TGCGCCAGCAGCCATCCTATGCGGAACACTGAAGCTTTCTTT.

This clonotype is categorized as medium-sized. The V and J genes are TRBV6-2 or TRBV6-3 and TRBJ2-7, with a possible D match to TRBD2 (6 bases). Deletions cut 2 bases from V and 5 bases from J, with 10 bases between. Germline V lookup: CDR1 MNHEY, CDR2 SVGEGT. CDR3 length equals 13 residues. The CDR3 sequence is CASSYGGIDEQYF. For the CDR3, the DNA is TGTGCCAGCAGTTACGGGGGGATTGACGAGCAGTACTTC.

By share, this clonotype ranks as large. The CDR3 protein is CASSLKGFSGNTIYF. Here the CDR3 DNA reads TGTGCCAGCAGCTTAAAAGGATTCTCTGGAAACACCATATATTTT. The genes are TRBV7-2 and TRBJ1-3; D is undetermined. Germline V CDR1 and CDR2: SGHTA, FQGNSA. The CDR3 extends over 15 amino acids. V lost 2 bases to trimming and J lost 0 bases, with 8 bases between them.

The chain has TRBV7-2 and TRBJ2-3; D is possibly TRBD2 (7 bases). This CDR3 is built from 17 residues. Germline lookup yields CDR1 SGHTA and CDR2 FQGNSA. V lost 4 bases to trimming and J lost 1 base, with 18 bases between them. The CDR3 nucleotides read TGTGCCAGCAGCTCGTCCTCGGCGGGGGCCCGCACAGATACGCAGTATTTT. Its protein product is CASSSSSAGARTDTQYF. Full variable domain (missing parts from reference TRBV7-2 and TRBJ2-3): GAGVSQSPSNKVTEKGKDVELRCDPISGHTALYWYRQSLGQGLEFLIYFQGNSAPDKSGLPSDRFSAERTGGSVSTLTIQRTQQEDSAVYLCASSSSSAGARTDTQYFGPGTRLTVL.

This clonotype was seen once. A much larger clone is a single base away; this may be a read error. The chain links TRBV19 to TRBJ2-4; unclear D gene. CDR1 LNHDA and CDR2 SQIVND come from the germline V gene (reference sequence). The CDR3 sequence is 13 residues long. CDR3 in DNA: TGTGCCAGTAGTGGCGCAAATAGAAACATTCATTACTTC. Amino acids: CASSGANRNIHYF. Full variable domain (rest looked up from reference TRBV19 and TRBJ2-4): DGGITQSPKYLFRKEGQNVTLSCEQNLNHDAMYWYRQDPGQGLRLIYYSQIVNDFQKGDIAEGYSVSREKKESFPLTVTSAQKNPTAFYLCASSGANRNIHYFGAGTRLSVL.

This clonotype is labeled large. The chain couples TRBV20-1 to TRBJ1-2, with D perhaps TRBD1 (6 bases). Looked up from germline, CDR1 is DFQATT and CDR2 is SNEGSKA (reference sequence). V was cut by 6 bases and J by 4 bases, with 18 bases left in between. CDR3 size: 14 residues. The CDR3 DNA sequence: TGCAGTGCCCCTAGGGGGGGCGAGGTCTATGGCTACACCTTC. Translated: CSAPRGGEVYGYTF.

By share, this clonotype counts as large. The chain combines TRBV27 with TRBJ2-6; a weak D match, TRBD1 (6 bases). V was pared by 6 bases and J by 2 bases, with 23 bases between. The V gene's germline CDR1 is MNHEY and CDR2 SMNVEV (reference sequence). The CDR3 totals 19 residues. The CDR3 coding sequence is TGTGCCAGCAGCAACGGACAGATAGGGATGGGGACTGGGGCCAACGTCCTGACTTTC. Its protein product is CASSNGQIGMGTGANVLTF. The complete variable domain, with remaining parts taken from reference TRBV27 and TRBJ2-6, reads EAQVTQNPRYLITVTGKKLTVTCSQNMNHEYMSWYRQDPGLGLRQIYYSMNVEVTDKGDVPEGYKVSRKEKRNFPLILESPSPNQTSLYFCASSNGQIGMGTGANVLTFGAGSRLTVL.

Sample share makes this clonotype large. V is TRBV6-5 and J is TRBJ2-3; D is perhaps TRBD1 or TRBD2 (5 bases each). The germline V gene encodes CDR1 MNHEY and CDR2 SVGAGI. The V gene lost 5 bases and the J gene lost 3 bases, with 12 bases spanning the gap. This CDR3 region has 14 residues. In nucleotides, the CDR3 is TGTGCCAGCAGTGTGTTGGGGGTTACAGATACGCAGTATTTT. It translates to CASSVLGVTDTQYF.

Notes on this clonotype: A much larger clonotype is one base distant, so this may be a read error. The chain uses TRBV12-3 or TRBV12-4 and TRBJ2-3, with 8 bases lining up with TRBD1. The CDR3 sequence is 17 residues long. The CDR3 sequence is CARSSDGTGSVGDTQYF. In DNA, the CDR3 is TGTGCCAGAAGTTCGGATGGGACAGGCAGCGTGGGGGATACGCAGTATTTT.

This clonotype is large within its sample. The chain joins TRBV20-1 to TRBJ2-1; D might be TRBD1 (5 bases). Germline-derived CDR1 and CDR2 are DFQATT and SNEGSKA (reference sequence). CDR3 size: 14 residues. Between the trimmed V and J ends, which lost 1 base and 7 bases, there was a span of 14 bases. CDR3 in DNA: TGCAGTGCTAGAGGACAGATCTTGGGGAATGAGCAGTTCTTC. Encoded protein: CSARGQILGNEQFF.

There are a few counts of this clonotype. CDR3: CAVRHNYGYTF. For the CDR3, the DNA is TGTGCCGTTCGGCATAACTATGGCTACACCTTC. The V and J genes are TRBV28 and TRBJ1-2; D is uncertain. The V end lost 11 bases, the J end lost 1 base, and 8 bases lay between the germline ends. The germline V gene has CDR1 MDHEN and CDR2 SYDVKM. This CDR3 is 11 amino acids long.